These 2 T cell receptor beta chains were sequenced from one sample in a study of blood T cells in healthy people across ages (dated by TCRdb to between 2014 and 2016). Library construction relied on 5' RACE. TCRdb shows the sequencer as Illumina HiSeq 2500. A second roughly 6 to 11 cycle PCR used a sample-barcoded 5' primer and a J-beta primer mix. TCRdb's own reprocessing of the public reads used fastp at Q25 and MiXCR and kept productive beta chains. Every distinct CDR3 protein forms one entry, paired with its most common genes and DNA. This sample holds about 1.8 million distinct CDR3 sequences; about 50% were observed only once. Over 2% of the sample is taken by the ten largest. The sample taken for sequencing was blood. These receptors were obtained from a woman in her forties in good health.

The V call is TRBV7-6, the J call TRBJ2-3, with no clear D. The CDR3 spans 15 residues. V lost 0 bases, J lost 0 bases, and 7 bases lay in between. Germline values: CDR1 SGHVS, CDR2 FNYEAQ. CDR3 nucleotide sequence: TGTGCCAGCAGCTTAGCCAGGTCTAGCACAGATACGCAGTATTTT. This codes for CASSLARSSTDTQYF. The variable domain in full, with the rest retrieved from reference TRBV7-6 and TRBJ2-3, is GAGVSQSPRYKVTKRGQDVALRCDPISGHVSLYWYRQALGQGPEFLTYFNYEAQQDKSGLPNDRFSAERPEGSISTLTIQRTEQRDSAMYRCASSLARSSTDTQYFGPGTRLTVL.

The CDR3 sequence: CASRRDNNSPLHF. As DNA, the CDR3 is TGTGCCAGCAGGAGGGACAATAATTCACCCCTCCACTTT. The rearrangement uses TRBV6-5 and TRBJ1-6, with D maybe TRBD1 (6 bases). Germline CDR1 is MNHEY and CDR2 is SVGAGI. The CDR3 has 13 residues. V was cut by 6 bases and J by 5 bases, with 8 bases left in between.